Following are 15 T cell receptor beta chains from one sample sequenced in a study of response to subunit inactivated influenza vaccine. TCRdb reprocessed the RT-PCR reads via MiXCR and lists one record per CDR3 protein. The sample has 800,000 or so distinct CDR3 sequences; 20% to 25% are singletons. The source material was PBMCs from blood, sampled 4 to 6 days after vaccination. The origin of the receptors is a man aged 45-65 years who received an inactivated influenza vaccine.

This clonotype turned up a few times. The chain couples TRBV24-1 to TRBJ2-5; TRBD2 aligns across 13 bases. The CDR3 loop spans 18 amino acids. V was pared by 4 bases and J by 2 bases, with 9 bases of the junction left unmatched. CDR1 KGHDR and CDR2 SFDVKD come from the germline V gene. CDR3 bases: TGTGCCACCAGTGACCATGGACTAGCGGGGGTACCACAAGAGACCCAGTACTTC. It is translated as CATSDHGLAGVPQETQYF.

The sample holds a few counts of this clonotype. The rearrangement uses TRBV12-3 or TRBV12-4 and TRBJ2-1, with TRBD2 identical over 10 bases. The CDR3 spans 14 residues. Germline trimming cut 6 bases from V and 5 bases from J; bases unmatched to any gene: 4. Here the CDR3 reads CASSAGTSDNEQFF. Here the CDR3 DNA reads TGTGCCAGCAGCGCCGGGACTAGCGACAATGAGCAGTTCTTC.

The table lists this clonotype with many counts. The genes are TRBV6-6 and TRBJ1-5, with D tentatively TRBD1 (5 bases). The germline V gene has CDR1 MNHNY and CDR2 SVGAGI (reference sequence). The CDR3 consists of 13 residues. V was pared by 5 bases and J by 4 bases, with 9 bases between. The CDR3 DNA reads as TGTGCCAGCAGTCACGGGGGGAATCAGCCCCAGCATTTT. Amino acids: CASSHGGNQPQHF.

The V gene is TRBV20-1, the J gene TRBJ2-5; maybe TRBD2 (5 bases). The CDR3 has 13 amino acids. Between the trimmed V and J ends, which lost 5 bases and 3 bases, there was a span of 13 bases. Germline values: CDR1 DFQATT, CDR2 SNEGSKA (reference sequence). Here the CDR3 reads CSALAPGEETQYF. As DNA, the CDR3 is TGCAGTGCTCTTGCTCCCGGGGAAGAGACCCAGTACTTC.

This chain joins TRBV4-3 and TRBJ2-4, with D unresolved. CDR1 and CDR2 (germline): LGHNA, YSLEER. This CDR3 has 15 residues. V dropped 0 bases and J dropped 5 bases, with 11 bases sitting between them. The CDR3 protein is CASSQDKSTQNIQYF. CDR3 DNA: TGCGCCAGCAGCCAAGATAAAAGTACACAAAACATTCAGTACTTC.

This chain links TRBV4-2 with TRBJ2-1; 12 positions agree with TRBD2. The CDR3 is 16 residues long. Trimming took 1 base from V and 6 from J; bases not matched to a gene: 4. The germline V gene encodes CDR1 LGHNA and CDR2 YNFKEQ. CDR3 in amino acids: CASSQATSGGLNEQFF. The CDR3 nucleotides read TGTGCCAGCAGCCAAGCGACTAGCGGGGGACTCAATGAGCAGTTCTTC.

The chain couples TRBV4-3 to TRBJ2-6; TRBD1 matches at 10 bases. This CDR3 comprises 18 residues. Trimming at V came to 4 bases and at J to 1 base, leaving 7 bases not matched to a gene. In germline, CDR1 is LGHNA, CDR2 YSLEER. The CDR3 nucleotides read TGCGCCAGCAGCCCAGGTCGGGACAGGGGTTCTGGGGCCAACGTCCTGACTTTC. Its translation is CASSPGRDRGSGANVLTF.

At least ten counts were recorded for this clonotype. V usage is TRBV12-3 or TRBV12-4 and J usage is TRBJ2-1; the D gene could be TRBD1 or TRBD2 (5 bases each). This CDR3 is 12 amino acids long. Trimming left V 1 base short and J 8 bases short, with 6 bases between. This CDR3 reads CASSLGGHEQFF. CDR3 in DNA: TGTGCCAGCAGTTTAGGGGGACATGAGCAGTTCTTC.

The chain recombines TRBV5-1 with TRBJ2-1; no definite D call. V was pared by 4 bases and J by 6 bases, with 14 bases between. This CDR3 is built from 14 residues. In germline, CDR1 is SGHRS, CDR2 YFSETQ. The CDR3 nucleotides are TGCGCCAGCAGCCCGCGGAGCCTAGGCAATGAGCAGTTCTTC. Translation gives CASSPRSLGNEQFF.

V gene TRBV4-3 combines with J gene TRBJ2-3; no firm D call. This CDR3 is 15 amino acids long. Germline V lookup: CDR1 LGHNA, CDR2 YSLEER. V was pared by 2 bases and J by 3 bases, with 12 bases between. The CDR3 DNA reads as TGCGCCAGCAGCCAACGGGTTTCTGGGACAGATACGCAGTATTTT. It specifies CASSQRVSGTDTQYF.

This clonotype was counted a few times. The rearrangement joins TRBV29-1 to TRBJ2-1, with D hard to call. This CDR3 has 10 residues. V gave up 7 bases and J gave up 7 bases, with 8 bases separating them. Germline assignment: CDR1 SQVTM and CDR2 ANQGSEA. CDR3 DNA: TGCAGCGCCTTAGAGAATGAGCAGTTCTTC. Translation gives CSALENEQFF.

The genes are TRBV7-9 and TRBJ1-1, with 7 positions matching TRBD1. V lost 6 bases and J lost 7; bases outside the gene matches: 5. The CDR3 covers 12 residues. Per the germline V gene, CDR1 is SEHNR and CDR2 is FQNEAQ (reference sequence). The CDR3 bases are TGTGCCAGCAGTCAGACAGGGCATGAAGCTTTCTTT. Its protein is CASSQTGHEAFF.

This clonotype was counted a single time. The V and J genes are TRBV18 and TRBJ1-1; D is perhaps TRBD1 (6 bases). This CDR3 is built from 15 residues. Germline V gene lookup returns CDR1 KGHSH and CDR2 LQKENI. Trimming took off 3 bases at V and 7 bases at J, with 18 bases between the two ends. CDR3 in amino acids: CASSPKVRGGDEAFF. The DNA of the CDR3 is TGTGCCAGCTCACCGAAGGTCAGGGGAGGGGATGAAGCTTTCTTT.

This clonotype has a handful of counts. The CDR3 nucleotides are TGCGCCAGCAGCCAAGCCAAACAGGATTCACCCCTCCACTTT. Translated, it gives CASSQAKQDSPLHF. V usage is TRBV4-3 and J usage is TRBJ1-6; weak D call: TRBD1 (5 bases). Germline lookup yields CDR1 LGHNA and CDR2 YSLEER. The length of the CDR3 is 14 residues. With 1 base removed from V and 8 bases from J, the gap between germline ends came to 9 bases.

The V call is TRBV5-1, the J call TRBJ2-3, with 11 bases lining up with TRBD1. Germline CDR1 SGHRS, CDR2 YFSETQ. The CDR3 is made up of 14 amino acids. V shed 7 bases and J 4 bases; nucleotides not matched to a gene: 5. For the CDR3, the DNA is TGCGCCAGCGCCCGGGACAGGGGGGCAGATACGCAGTATTTT. Its translation is CASARDRGADTQYF.